This is a list of T cell receptor beta chains from one sample in a study of T cell changes during pregnancy in multiple sclerosis. Clones were read by immunoSEQ multiplex PCR, and TCRdb kept only the in-frame ones, dropping some. The profile shows 10,000 to 15,000 clones, roughly 94% of them singletons. The specimen was CD4+ T cells from peripheral blood mononuclear cells, collected before pregnancy. The receptor source for this set is a female donor with multiple sclerosis, enrolled in a pregnancy study. The CDR3 runs from the conserved cysteine through the conserved F or W. The D gene is left open where the match is weak. Some rows have no size entry. The others give once, few or many, or a class for an expanded clone.

CDR3nt: TGTGCCAGCAGCCCAAATATGCTAGCGGGGGGTGTGAATACGCAGTATTTT
CDR3aa: CASSPNMLAGGVNTQYF
v_gene: TRBV7-9
d_gene: TRBD2
j_gene: TRBJ2-3
abundance: .

CDR3nt: TGCGCCAGCAGCAGGACGACAGGACCAACGATGGGTAATTCACCCCTCCACTTT
CDR3aa: CASSRTTGPTMGNSPLHF
v_gene: TRBV5-1
d_gene: .
j_gene: TRBJ1-6
abundance: .

CDR3nt: TGTGCCATCAGAGCTAGCGGGGTAACCGGGGAGCTGTTTTTT
CDR3aa: CAIRASGVTGELFF
v_gene: TRBV10-3
d_gene: TRBD2
j_gene: TRBJ2-2
abundance: .

CDR3nt: TGTGCCACCAGCTCCCGGGGTTATGGCTACACCTTC
CDR3aa: CATSSRGYGYTF
v_gene: TRBV15
d_gene: .
j_gene: TRBJ1-2
abundance: .

CDR3nt: TGCAGCGTTGTCTCTGGACAGGGCATCTACGAGCAGTACTTC
CDR3aa: CSVVSGQGIYEQYF
v_gene: TRBV29-1
d_gene: TRBD1
j_gene: TRBJ2-7
abundance: .

CDR3nt: TGTGCTAGCAGCCCAGGGACAGGGGTCATGAAGACCCAGTACTTC
CDR3aa: CASSPGTGVMKTQYF
v_gene: TRBV7-7
d_gene: TRBD1
j_gene: TRBJ2-5
abundance: .

CDR3nt: TGCAGCGTTGAAGCGGGCCGGGGTGGGAGCTCCTACGAGCAGTACTTC
CDR3aa: CSVEAGRGGSSYEQYF
v_gene: TRBV29-1
d_gene: .
j_gene: TRBJ2-7
abundance: few

CDR3nt: TGTGCCACTAAAGGGGAATACAATGAGCAGTTCTTC
CDR3aa: CATKGEYNEQFF
v_gene: TRBV19
d_gene: .
j_gene: TRBJ2-1
abundance: .

CDR3nt: TGTGCCAGCAGTCCAAGACAGACAACGACCCCAGGCTACACCTTC
CDR3aa: CASSPRQTTTPGYTF
v_gene: TRBV2
d_gene: .
j_gene: TRBJ1-2
abundance: .

CDR3nt: TGTGCCAGCAGCTTAGCCGGACTAGCGGAGCTTCAAGAGACCCAGTACTTC
CDR3aa: CASSLAGLAELQETQYF
v_gene: TRBV13
d_gene: TRBD2
j_gene: TRBJ2-5
abundance: .

CDR3nt: TGCGCCAGCAGCTTGGAGGACAGGGGTTTTAGGACTGAAGCTTTCTTT
CDR3aa: CASSLEDRGFRTEAFF
v_gene: TRBV5-1
d_gene: TRBD1
j_gene: TRBJ1-1
abundance: .

CDR3nt: TGTGCCAGTAGTGCCAACTGGGGCCAAATTGAAGCTTTCTTT
CDR3aa: CASSANWGQIEAFF
v_gene: TRBV19
d_gene: .
j_gene: TRBJ1-1
abundance: .

CDR3nt: TGTGCCAGCAGTGAATTCTCCGAGCAGTACTTC
CDR3aa: CASSEFSEQYF
v_gene: TRBV25-1
d_gene: .
j_gene: TRBJ2-7
abundance: .

CDR3nt: TGTGCCAGCAGTTCTGGACAGGGAACTAATGAAAAACTGTTTTTT
CDR3aa: CASSSGQGTNEKLFF
v_gene: TRBV27
d_gene: TRBD1
j_gene: TRBJ1-4
abundance: .

CDR3nt: TGTGCCAGCAGCCAGAGACAAATAGCGGTGACTCTCACAGATACGCAGTATTTT
CDR3aa: CASSQRQIAVTLTDTQYF
v_gene: TRBV7-8
d_gene: .
j_gene: TRBJ2-3
abundance: .

CDR3nt: TGTGCCAGGGGACAGGGTGTTTCACCCCTCCACTTT
CDR3aa: CARGQGVSPLHF
v_gene: TRBV19
d_gene: TRBD1
j_gene: TRBJ1-6
abundance: .